This T cell receptor (beta chain) was profiled in a study of cytomegalovirus exposure and HLA in healthy donors. With respect to this clone: The antigen remains unidentified.

PCR employed 60 Vbeta and 13 Jbeta primers. Measured with immunoSEQ multiplex PCR; TCRdb has only the in-frame clones, and not every one. The repertoire consists of 250,000 or so clones, with about 84% occurring once and the leading ten covering about 1.2%. Study conclusions and caveats: When a later analysis compared HLA-associated TCR beta chains with equally common others, the HLA-associated chains turned out to be more clonally expanded and to have lower generation probabilities. Per a later analysis, roughly 17,000 TCR beta sequences showed association with HLA alleles at 0.05 false discovery rate.

Germline V CDR1 and CDR2: SGHRS, YFSETQ. The length of the CDR3 is 16 residues. J was trimmed by 5 bases and V by 0 bases; bases with no gene match: 8. The chain links TRBV5-1 to TRBJ2-5, with 9 bases fitting TRBD1. Source material: PBMCs. This TCR was recovered from a human donor in good health. The CDR3 spells CASSLGGTGIGETQYF. The DNA of the CDR3 is TGCGCCAGCAGCTTGGGCGGGACAGGGATCGGGGAGACCCAGTACTTC.